This T cell receptor beta chain was sequenced during a study of a mutant IDH1 vaccine in newly diagnosed glioma. Study overall: Initiation of the vaccine course occurred 4-6 weeks after radiotherapy alone, or alongside temozolomide cycles. Most patients had received both radiotherapy and temozolomide, the prior options being radiotherapy, temozolomide, or both. General study results and limits: Seemingly, top peripheral T cell clonotype changes bore no relation to pseudoprogression.

Trimming removed 4 bases at V and 0 bases at J, with 14 bases between. Germline V gene sequence: CDR1 SGHRS, CDR2 YFSETQ. The CDR3 length is 16 residues. Note on this clone: Its matching antigen is unknown.

Time point noted: week 35, safety follow-up. A single vaccine dose contained 300 ug of mutant IDH1 20-mer peptide, and topical imiquimod was used with it. Eight vaccine doses were administered to patients at weeks 1, 3, 5, 7, 11, 15, 19 and 23. The data were produced by immunoSEQ multiplex PCR, yet TCRdb's version contains in-frame clones alone and is incomplete. The repertoire holds 73,000 or so clones, with almost 85% as singletons. This clonotype was obtained from a man younger than 35 with glioma. The chain links TRBV5-1 to TRBJ1-3; D possibly corresponds to TRBD1 (6 bases). The material was PBMCs, obtained from a glioma patient whose treatment included an IDH1 peptide vaccine. CDR3 sequence (DNA): TGCGCCAGCAGCGTTACGACAGGCGTCTCTGGAAACACCATATATTTT. Protein: CASSVTTGVSGNTIYF.